These 10 T cell receptor beta chains were all obtained from the same sample, sequenced in a study of spatial heterogeneity in lung cancer. Their antigens remain unidentified. Time point of the sample: sample taken at primary tumor resection. TCRdb re-called the 5' RACE reads with MiXCR, one entry per CDR3 protein. The table shows roughly 5,100 distinct CDR3 sequences, with around 12% occurring only once. Study observations and caveats: Within tumors, counts of expanded alpha and beta TCRs tracked tumor mutation counts.

The sample here was lung tumor tissue, taken at surgery. These receptors all stem from a male donor with early-stage non-small cell lung cancer.

This clonotype was seen ten or more times. The chain employs TRBV11-1 and TRBJ2-5; D is ambiguous. Germline V gene sequence: CDR1 SGHAT, CDR2 FQDESV (reference sequence). The CDR3 is 13 amino acids. V was trimmed by 1 base and J by 3 bases, leaving 6 bases between them. For the CDR3, the DNA is TGTGCCAGCAGCTTAGAGGGTAAAGAGACCCAGTACTTC. It encodes CASSLEGKETQYF.

This clonotype was recorded many times. This chain links TRBV6-1 with TRBJ2-7; D assignment may be TRBD1 or TRBD2 (5 bases each). Trimming cost V 7 bases and J 2 bases, with 12 bases left between them. The germline CDR1 and CDR2 sequences are MNHNS and SASEGT. The CDR3 spans 13 residues. CDR3 amino acids: CASNRDGTYEQYF. CDR3 in DNA: TGTGCCAGCAATCGGGACGGAACCTACGAGCAGTACTTC.

There are many counts of this clonotype. This sequence joins TRBV7-2 and TRBJ2-5; TRBD2 matches at 9 bases. The CDR3 length is 15 residues. The germline CDR1 and CDR2 sequences are SGHTA and FQGNSA. The ends lost 1 base at V and 4 bases at J; junction bases unmatched: 4. DNA of the CDR3: TGTGCCAGCAGCTTAGTGTTGCGGGAGGGAGAGACCCAGTACTTC. Protein product: CASSLVLREGETQYF.

This clonotype was observed a handful of times. The chain couples TRBV7-2 to TRBJ2-3, with 8 nucleotides matching TRBD1. The V and J ends lost 4 bases and 0 bases, in that order; junction bases with no gene match: 3. This CDR3 contains 15 residues. The V gene's germline CDR1 is SGHTA and CDR2 FQGNSA. In DNA, the CDR3 is TGTGCCAGCAGCTCCCAGGGGGCCAGCACAGATACGCAGTATTTT. It translates to CASSSQGASTDTQYF.

This clonotype was seen at least ten times. V gene TRBV7-8 combines with J gene TRBJ2-7, with TRBD1 matching over 7 bases. Losses at the gene ends were 4 bases for V and 0 bases for J; bases not matched to a gene: 6. In germline, CDR1 is SGHVS, CDR2 FQNEAQ. There are 15 residues in the CDR3. The DNA of the CDR3 is TGTGCCAGCAGCTCCCGAGGGGGCAGCTCCTACGAGCAGTACTTC. Its protein product is CASSSRGGSSYEQYF.

This clonotype was detected many times. The gene calls are TRBV28 and TRBJ1-1, with 7 bases fitting TRBD1. The V segment lost 7 bases and the J segment 7 bases; nucleotides outside the gene matches: 3. Germline V gives CDR1 MDHEN, CDR2 SYDVKM. This CDR3 comprises 11 residues. The CDR3 DNA follows: TGTGCCAGCATCGACAGGGTTGAAGCTTTCTTT. Protein product: CASIDRVEAFF.

This clonotype is medium-sized within its sample. The V and J genes are TRBV24-1 and TRBJ2-3, with 9 nucleotides matching TRBD1. Germline values: CDR1 KGHDR, CDR2 SFDVKD. CDR3 size: 15 residues. Unmatched junction bases numbered 5, after V lost 2 bases and J lost 6 bases. CDR3 amino acids: CATSDSGQGLDTQYF. The CDR3 DNA sequence: TGTGCCACCAGTGATTCCGGACAGGGGTTGGATACGCAGTATTTT.

This clonotype is termed medium-sized (0.01 to 0.1%). CDR3 loop: CASSVEGGPYEQYF. The CDR3 DNA reads as TGTGCCAGCAGCGTAGAGGGGGGCCCCTACGAGCAGTACTTC. V and J are TRBV9 and TRBJ2-7; D may match TRBD1 or TRBD2 (6 bases each). Germline CDR1 reads SGDLS; CDR2 reads YYNGEE. This CDR3 is built from 14 residues. Trimming took off 0 bases at V and 2 bases at J, with 9 bases between the two ends. The variable domain in full, completed from reference TRBV9 and TRBJ2-7, reads DSGVTQTPKHLITATGQRVTLRCSPRSGDLSVYWYQQSLDQGLQFLIQYYNGEERAKGNILERFSAQQFPDLHSELNLSSLELGDSALYFCASSVEGGPYEQYFGPGTRLTVT.

This clonotype was observed at least ten times. The V and J genes are TRBV7-9 and TRBJ2-1; D remains unclear. The CDR3 extends over 12 amino acids. Germline CDR1 and CDR2: SEHNR and FQNEAQ (reference sequence). Trimming removed 5 bases from V and 9 bases from J, with 11 bases in between. Here the CDR3 reads CASSPSVVEQFF. The CDR3 DNA is TGTGCCAGCAGCCCAAGCGTGGTTGAGCAGTTCTTC.

This clonotype has just a few counts. The germline gene is not matched at one end of the junction; a read error may be the cause. V gene TRBV15 combines with J gene TRBJ1-2; 9 nucleotides align to TRBD1. Germline CDR1 is LNHNV and CDR2 is YYDKDF (reference sequence). The CDR3 is made up of 19 amino acids. DNA of the CDR3: TGTGCCACCAGCAGAGATTTAGTATTTTTGACAGGGGGTAACTCTGGCTACACCTTC. This encodes CATSRDLVFLTGGNSGYTF.